The 12 T cell receptor beta chains below come from one sample, sequenced in a study of T cells after yellow fever vaccination. A single record per CDR3 protein comes from TCRdb applying MiXCR to the 5' RACE reads. Among about 260,000 distinct CDR3 sequences, approximately 3.8% were seen once, and the ten largest hold 15% to 20%. The sequencing here drew on PBMCs, taken 15 days after the yellow fever booster vaccination. The source is a young man who received the YFV17D yellow fever vaccine.

This clonotype was detected ten times or more. The chain recombines TRBV9 with TRBJ2-3, with D hard to call. Trimming left V 2 bases short and J 2 bases short, with 6 bases between. Per the germline V gene, CDR1 is SGDLS and CDR2 is YYNGEE. The CDR3 loop spans 13 amino acids. The CDR3: CASSVGNTDTQYF. Here the CDR3 DNA reads TGTGCCAGCAGCGTTGGAAACACAGATACGCAGTATTTT.

V usage is TRBV24-1 and J usage is TRBJ2-1; the D gene is possibly TRBD1 (6 bases). Per germline, CDR1 KGHDR and CDR2 SFDVKD. This CDR3 has 14 amino acids. V was clipped by 4 bases and J by 7 bases, with 13 bases between them. The CDR3 DNA reads TGTGCCACCAGTGACCCACAGGGAATTAATGAGCAGTTCTTC. Amino acids: CATSDPQGINEQFF.

Regarding this clonotype: It may be a read error: a sequence one base away is much more abundant. The chain couples TRBV5-1 to TRBJ1-6, with D perhaps matching TRBD1 (5 bases). Germline CDR1 is SGHRS and CDR2 is YFSETQ. This CDR3 contains 14 residues. The CDR3 sequence: CASSLGQRDSSLHF. DNA for the CDR3: TGCGCCAGCAGCTTGGGACAGAGGGATTCATCCCTCCACTTT.

This clonotype was counted many times. V gene TRBV20-1 combines with J gene TRBJ2-4; 10 bases agree with TRBD1. The CDR3 is 13 residues long. CDR1 is DFQATT, CDR2 SNEGSKA, per germline (reference sequence). Trimming removed 5 bases from V and 7 bases from J; junction bases left unmatched: 5. In nucleotides, the CDR3 is TGCAGTGCTCCGGGGACAGGGGTGAACATTCAGTACTTC. Translation gives CSAPGTGVNIQYF.

This clonotype was detected ten times or more. The chain carries TRBV6-5 and TRBJ2-3; 10 bases fit TRBD2. Germline CDR1 and CDR2: MNHEY and SVGAGI. The CDR3 has 15 amino acids. V shed 6 bases, J shed 6 bases, and the junction held 9 bases outside the gene matches. This CDR3 reads CASSHLAGGGDTQYF. In DNA, the CDR3 is TGTGCCAGCAGCCACTTAGCGGGGGGAGGGGATACGCAGTATTTT.

This clonotype came up many times. The chain has TRBV7-2 and TRBJ2-1; D might be TRBD2 (6 bases). Trimming took 3 bases from V and 3 from J, leaving 9 bases between them. Per the germline V gene, CDR1 is SGHTA and CDR2 is FQGNSA. This CDR3 comprises 14 residues. The CDR3 region is CASSFAGFYNEQFF. The CDR3 DNA reads TGTGCCAGCAGCTTTGCGGGGTTCTACAATGAGCAGTTCTTC.

The rearrangement uses TRBV7-9 and TRBJ2-1, with 7 bases matching TRBD1. The CDR3 runs 15 residues. Germline trimming cut 5 bases from V and 4 bases from J; bases unmatched to any gene: 8. Germline V CDR1 and CDR2: SEHNR, FQNEAQ (reference sequence). The CDR3 DNA is TGTGCCAGCAGCCCCAGTCGACAGGGTTACAATGAGCAGTTCTTC. It specifies CASSPSRQGYNEQFF.

This clonotype was counted a single time. Given a much more abundant clone one base away, this may be a read error. The chain uses TRBV27 and TRBJ2-7; 8 bases match TRBD2. Germline V lookup: CDR1 MNHEY, CDR2 SMNVEV (reference sequence). The CDR3 contains 15 residues. The CDR3 reads CASRLFSSGSYEQYF. Here the CDR3 DNA reads TGTGCCAGCAGATTATTCTCTAGCGGGTCCTACGAGCAGTACTTC.

This clonotype appeared many times. The chain recombines TRBV24-1 with TRBJ2-1; D is perhaps TRBD1 or TRBD2 (6 bases each). CDR1 and CDR2 from the germline V gene are KGHDR and SFDVKD. This CDR3 spans 18 amino acids. Trimming cost V 3 bases and J 5 bases, with 22 bases left between them. CDR3 protein: CATSDAWGRGVSNNEQFF. DNA of the CDR3: TGTGCCACCAGTGATGCGTGGGGGCGGGGAGTTTCAAACAATGAGCAGTTCTTC.

The chain uses TRBV11-3 and TRBJ1-1, with a weak D call TRBD1 (5 bases). V lost 5 bases and J lost 4, with 17 bases in between. The CDR3 consists of 15 residues. Looked up from germline, CDR1 is SGHNT and CDR2 is YENEEA. The CDR3 reads CASSPGAGLPTEAFF. The CDR3 region has the DNA TGTGCCAGCAGCCCGGGCGCAGGGTTACCCACTGAAGCTTTCTTT.

This clonotype was seen many times. The DNA of the CDR3 is TGTGCCAGCAGCCTATCGTGGATGGACGGAGAGACCCAGTACTTC. This codes for CASSLSWMDGETQYF. The V and J genes are TRBV6-2 or TRBV6-3 and TRBJ2-5; D is uncertain. Trimming removed 6 bases from V and 4 bases from J, with 18 bases in between. The CDR3 runs to 15 residues. CDR1 and CDR2 from the germline V gene are MNHEY and SVGEGT.

In its sample, this clonotype was seen many times. The chain recombines TRBV9 with TRBJ2-3, with 10 bases that match TRBD2. There are 16 residues in the CDR3. The trim removed 3 bases at V and 0 bases at J, leaving 4 bases unmatched. Germline values: CDR1 SGDLS, CDR2 YYNGEE. In DNA form, the CDR3 reads TGTGCCAGCAGCGATACTAGCGGGGCTAGCACAGATACGCAGTATTTT. This codes for CASSDTSGASTDTQYF. Using reference TRBV9 and TRBJ2-3 for the parts outside the CDR3, the full variable domain is DSGVTQTPKHLITATGQRVTLRCSPRSGDLSVYWYQQSLDQGLQFLIQYYNGEERAKGNILERFSAQQFPDLHSELNLSSLELGDSALYFCASSDTSGASTDTQYFGPGTRLTVL.